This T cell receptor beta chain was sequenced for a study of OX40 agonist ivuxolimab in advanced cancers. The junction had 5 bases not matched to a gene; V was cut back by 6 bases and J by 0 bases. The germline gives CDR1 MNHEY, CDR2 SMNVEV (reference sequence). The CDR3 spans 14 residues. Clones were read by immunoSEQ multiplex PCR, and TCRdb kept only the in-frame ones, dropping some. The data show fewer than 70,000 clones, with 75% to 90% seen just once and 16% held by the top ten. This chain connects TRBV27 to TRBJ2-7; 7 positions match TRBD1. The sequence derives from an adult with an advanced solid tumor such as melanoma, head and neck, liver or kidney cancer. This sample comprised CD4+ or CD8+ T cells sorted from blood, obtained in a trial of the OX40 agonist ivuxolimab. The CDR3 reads CASRDRVVSYEQYF. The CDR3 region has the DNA TGTGCCAGCAGAGACAGGGTGGTCTCCTACGAGCAGTACTTC.